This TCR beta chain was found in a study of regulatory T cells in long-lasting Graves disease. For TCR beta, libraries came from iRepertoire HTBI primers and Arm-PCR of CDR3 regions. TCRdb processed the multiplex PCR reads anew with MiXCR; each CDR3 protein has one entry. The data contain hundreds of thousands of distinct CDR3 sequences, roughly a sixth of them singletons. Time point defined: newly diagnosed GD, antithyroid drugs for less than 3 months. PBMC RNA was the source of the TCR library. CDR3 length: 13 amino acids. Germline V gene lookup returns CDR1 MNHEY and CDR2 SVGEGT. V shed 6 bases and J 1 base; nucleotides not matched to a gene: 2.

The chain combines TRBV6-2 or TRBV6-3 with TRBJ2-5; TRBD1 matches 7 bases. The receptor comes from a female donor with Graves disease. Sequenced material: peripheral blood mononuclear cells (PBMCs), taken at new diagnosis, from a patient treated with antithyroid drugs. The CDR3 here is CASSGTAQETQYF. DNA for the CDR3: TGTGCCAGCAGCGGGACAGCCCAAGAGACCCAGTACTTC.